Below are 3 T cell receptor beta chains sequenced from a single sample in a study of CD8+CD57+ T cells in acquired aplastic anemia (dated by TCRdb to the late 2010s). The sample was run on an Illumina HiSeq 2000. TCR beta VDJ combination and CDR3 sequence profiling used genomic DNA as the template. TCRdb cleaned the public reads at Q25 with fastp, built clones with MiXCR and kept in-frame beta chains. CDR3 protein sequences are deduplicated, and each keeps its most common genes and DNA. The sample table holds fewer than 250,000 distinct CDR3 sequences, of which approximately 50% were seen once. The ten biggest clones cover 6.5% to 8% of the sample. Patients chosen for sequencing had shown expansion of CD8+CD57+ cells by flow cytometry. Sequencing was carried out using sorted CD4+, CD8+, or CD8+CD57+ T cells (not recorded which) from PBMCs. Receptor source: a human donor with aplastic anemia.

The rearrangement joins TRBV10-1 to TRBJ2-7; D perhaps matches TRBD1 (6 bases). The germline V gene has CDR1 WNHNN and CDR2 SYGVQD (reference sequence). V was clipped by 8 bases and J by 3 bases, with 17 bases between them. The CDR3 contains 14 residues. The CDR3 DNA follows: TGCGCCAGCCTCCGGGACACGGAAAACTACGAGCAGTACTTC. Its protein is CASLRDTENYEQYF.

This clonotype was seen at least ten times. CDR3 amino acids: CASYTKRAYTDTQYF. In nucleotides, the CDR3 is TGTGCCAGCTATACGAAGCGGGCATACACAGATACGCAGTATTTT. The chain recombines TRBV7-9 with TRBJ2-3, with D possibly matching TRBD2 (6 bases). Germline V gene sequence: CDR1 SEHNR, CDR2 FQNEAQ (reference sequence). The ends were cut back, 8 bases at V and 2 bases at J, with 17 bases in the middle. The CDR3 is 15 amino acids. Complete variable domain (other parts from reference TRBV7-9 and TRBJ2-3): DTGVSQNPRHKITKRGQNVTFRCDPISEHNRLYWYRQTLGQGPEFLTYFQNEAQLEKSRLLSDRFSAERPKGSFSTLEIQRTEQGDSAMYLCASYTKRAYTDTQYFGPGTRLTVL.

This clonotype has more than one count but fewer than ten. V usage is TRBV27 and J usage is TRBJ1-5; D may be TRBD1 (5 bases). Trimming took off 0 bases at V and 5 bases at J, with 8 bases between the two ends. The CDR3 covers 14 residues. Germline loops: CDR1 MNHEY, CDR2 SMNVEV (reference sequence). The CDR3 nucleotides read TGTGCCAGCAGTTTATCGGACACCGATCAGCCCCAGCATTTT. The encoded protein is CASSLSDTDQPQHF.